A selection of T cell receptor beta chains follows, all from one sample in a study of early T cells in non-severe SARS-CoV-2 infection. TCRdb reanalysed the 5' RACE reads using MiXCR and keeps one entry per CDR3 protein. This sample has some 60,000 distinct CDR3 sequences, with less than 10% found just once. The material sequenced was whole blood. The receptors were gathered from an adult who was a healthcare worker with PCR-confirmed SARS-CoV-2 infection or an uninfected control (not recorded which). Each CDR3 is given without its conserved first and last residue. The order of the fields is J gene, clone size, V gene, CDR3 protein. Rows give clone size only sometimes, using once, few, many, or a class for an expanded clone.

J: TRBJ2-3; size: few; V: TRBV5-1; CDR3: ASSLQRTDSTDTQY
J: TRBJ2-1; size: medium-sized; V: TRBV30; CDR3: AWALGESGKQF
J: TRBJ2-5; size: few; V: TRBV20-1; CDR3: SVPGDPGTQY
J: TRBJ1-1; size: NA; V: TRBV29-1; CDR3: SVEFSGPNTEAF
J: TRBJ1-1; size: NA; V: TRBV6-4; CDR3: ASSDLVGTEAF
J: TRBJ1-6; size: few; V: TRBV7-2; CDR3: ASSPGANSPLH
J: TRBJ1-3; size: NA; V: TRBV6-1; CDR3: ASSQGPSSGNTKY
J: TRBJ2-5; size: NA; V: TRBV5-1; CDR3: ASSLAGTQETQY
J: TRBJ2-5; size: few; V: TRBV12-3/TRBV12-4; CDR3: ASSTPLGRKETQY
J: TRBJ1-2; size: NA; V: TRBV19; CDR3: ASSISGQGTYGYT
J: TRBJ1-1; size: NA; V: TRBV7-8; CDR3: ASSLMLNTEAF
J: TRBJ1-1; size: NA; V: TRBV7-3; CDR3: ASSPGLVTEAF
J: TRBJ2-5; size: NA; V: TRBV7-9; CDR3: ASSLQRSSRVETQY
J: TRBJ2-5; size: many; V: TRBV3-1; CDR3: ASSQGAAATFSAQY